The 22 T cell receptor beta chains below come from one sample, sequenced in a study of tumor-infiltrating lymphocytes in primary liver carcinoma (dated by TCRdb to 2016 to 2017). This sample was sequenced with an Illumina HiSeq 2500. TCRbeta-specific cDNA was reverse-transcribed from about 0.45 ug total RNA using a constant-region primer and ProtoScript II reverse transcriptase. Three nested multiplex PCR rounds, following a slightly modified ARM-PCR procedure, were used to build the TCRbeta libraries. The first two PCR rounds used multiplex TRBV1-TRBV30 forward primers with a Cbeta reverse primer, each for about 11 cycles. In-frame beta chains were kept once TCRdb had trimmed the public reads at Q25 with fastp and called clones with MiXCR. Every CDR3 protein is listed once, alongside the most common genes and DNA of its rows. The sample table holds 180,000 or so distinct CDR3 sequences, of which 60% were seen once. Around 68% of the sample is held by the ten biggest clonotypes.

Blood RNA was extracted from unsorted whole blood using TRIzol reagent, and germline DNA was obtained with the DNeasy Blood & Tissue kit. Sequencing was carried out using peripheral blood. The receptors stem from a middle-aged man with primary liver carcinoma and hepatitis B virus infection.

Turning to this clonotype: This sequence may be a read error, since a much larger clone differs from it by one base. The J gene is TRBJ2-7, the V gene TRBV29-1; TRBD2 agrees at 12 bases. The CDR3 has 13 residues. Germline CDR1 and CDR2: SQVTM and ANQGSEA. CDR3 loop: CSGRLAGEGEQHF. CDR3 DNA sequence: TGCAGCGGACGACTAGCGGGAGAGGGCGAGCAGCACTTC.

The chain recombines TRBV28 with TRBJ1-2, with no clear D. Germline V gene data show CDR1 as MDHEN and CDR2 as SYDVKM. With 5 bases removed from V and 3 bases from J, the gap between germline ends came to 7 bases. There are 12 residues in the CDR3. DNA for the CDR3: TGTGCCAGCAGTGAGGAGGACTATGGCTACACCTTC. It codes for CASSEEDYGYTF.

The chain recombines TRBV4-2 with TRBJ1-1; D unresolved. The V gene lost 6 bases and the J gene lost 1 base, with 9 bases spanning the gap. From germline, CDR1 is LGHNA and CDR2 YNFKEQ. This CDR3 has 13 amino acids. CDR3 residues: CASRYAGNTEAFF. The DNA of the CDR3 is TGTGCCAGCAGGTACGCCGGGAACACTGAAGCTTTCTTT.

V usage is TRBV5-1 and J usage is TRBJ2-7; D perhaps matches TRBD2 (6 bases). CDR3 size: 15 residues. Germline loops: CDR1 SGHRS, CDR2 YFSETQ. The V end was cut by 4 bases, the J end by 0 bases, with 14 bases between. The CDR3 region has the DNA TGCGCCAGCAGCACGGGACTGTATACCTCCTACGAGCAGTACTTC. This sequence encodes CASSTGLYTSYEQYF.

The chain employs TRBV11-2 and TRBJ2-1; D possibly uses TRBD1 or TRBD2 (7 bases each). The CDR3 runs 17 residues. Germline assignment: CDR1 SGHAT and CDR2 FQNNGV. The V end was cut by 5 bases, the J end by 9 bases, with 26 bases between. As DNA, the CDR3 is TGTGCCAGCAGCCTCCTAGCAGGGGGGAGGGTCGGCGGTGAGCAGTTCTTC. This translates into CASSLLAGGRVGGEQFF.

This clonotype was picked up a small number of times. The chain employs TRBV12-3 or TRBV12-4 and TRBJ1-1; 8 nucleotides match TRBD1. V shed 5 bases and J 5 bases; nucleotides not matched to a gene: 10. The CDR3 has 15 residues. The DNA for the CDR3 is TGTGCCAGCAGTAAACAACAGGGGGTAGGTACTGAAGCTTTCTTT. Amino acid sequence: CASSKQQGVGTEAFF.

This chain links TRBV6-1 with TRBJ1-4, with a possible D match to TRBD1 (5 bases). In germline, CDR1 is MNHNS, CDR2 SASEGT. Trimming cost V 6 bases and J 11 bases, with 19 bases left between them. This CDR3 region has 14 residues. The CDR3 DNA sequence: TGTGCCAGCAGCGCGGGACGGTGGGAGGACAAACTGTTTTTT. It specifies CASSAGRWEDKLFF.

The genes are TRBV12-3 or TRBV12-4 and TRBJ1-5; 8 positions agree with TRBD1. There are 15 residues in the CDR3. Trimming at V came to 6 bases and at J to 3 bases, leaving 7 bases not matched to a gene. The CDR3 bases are TGTGCCAGCAGCTCCTCACAGGGGGACAATCAGCCCCAGCATTTT. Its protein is CASSSSQGDNQPQHF.

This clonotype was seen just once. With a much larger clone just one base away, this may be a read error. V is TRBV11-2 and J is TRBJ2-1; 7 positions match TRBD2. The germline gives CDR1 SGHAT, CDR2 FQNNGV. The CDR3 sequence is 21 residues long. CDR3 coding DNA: TGTGCCATCAGCCTTCCGGTTGCGTGGGAGGGCAGCGGATCCTCCTACAATGAGCAGTTCTTC. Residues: CAISLPVAWEGSGSSYNEQFF.

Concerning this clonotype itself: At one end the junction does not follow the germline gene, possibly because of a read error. In DNA form, the CDR3 reads TGTGCCAGAAGCTACAGGGGGGTAGGAGAGATCCAGTACTTC. As protein: CARSYRGVGEIQYF. The V and J genes are TRBV11-1 and TRBJ2-5; 8 nucleotides match TRBD1. This CDR3 has 14 residues. Per the germline V gene, CDR1 is SGHAT and CDR2 is FQDESV (reference sequence).

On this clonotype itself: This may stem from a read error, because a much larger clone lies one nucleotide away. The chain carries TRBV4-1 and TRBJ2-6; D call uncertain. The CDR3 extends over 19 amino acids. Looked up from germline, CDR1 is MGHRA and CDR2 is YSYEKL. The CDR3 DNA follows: TGCGCCGGCAGCCAAGCCAACGGTATGGGGTTCGATGGGGCCAACGTCCTGACTTTC. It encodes CAGSQANGMGFDGANVLTF.

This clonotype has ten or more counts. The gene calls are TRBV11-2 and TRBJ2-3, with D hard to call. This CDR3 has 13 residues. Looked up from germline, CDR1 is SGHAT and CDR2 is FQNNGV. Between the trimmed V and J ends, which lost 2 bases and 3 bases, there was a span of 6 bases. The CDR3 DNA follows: TGTGCCAGCAGCTTACGGACGACAGATACGCAGTATTTT. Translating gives CASSLRTTDTQYF. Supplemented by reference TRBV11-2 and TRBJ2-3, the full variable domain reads EAGVAQSPRYKIIEKRQSVAFWCNPISGHATLYWYQQILGQGPKLLIQFQNNGVVDDSQLPKDRFSAERLKGVDSTLKIQPAKLEDSAVYLCASSLRTTDTQYFGPGTRLTVL.

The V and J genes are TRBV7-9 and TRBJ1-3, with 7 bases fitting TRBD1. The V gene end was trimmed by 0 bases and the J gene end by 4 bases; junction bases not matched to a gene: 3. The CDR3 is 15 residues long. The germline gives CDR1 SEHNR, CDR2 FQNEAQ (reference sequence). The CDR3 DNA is TGTGCCAGCAGCTTAGCAGGGGGCTTCGGAAACACCATATATTTT. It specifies CASSLAGGFGNTIYF.

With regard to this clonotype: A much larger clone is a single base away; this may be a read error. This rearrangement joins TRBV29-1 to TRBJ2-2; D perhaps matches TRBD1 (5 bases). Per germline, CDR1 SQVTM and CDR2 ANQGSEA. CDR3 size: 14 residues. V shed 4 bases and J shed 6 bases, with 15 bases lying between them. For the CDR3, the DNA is TGCAGCGTTGGGGGCGTGAGCTTTGCCGGGGAGCTGTTTTTT. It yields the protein CSVGGVSFAGELFF.

CDR3 in amino acids: CASSSAQREEQFF. The CDR3, as DNA: TGTGCCAGCAGCTCTGCCCAGAGGGAAGAGCAGTTCTTC. The chain carries TRBV11-2 and TRBJ2-7, with D perhaps matching TRBD2 (5 bases). TRBJ2-1 explains the end of the DNA better; the J call may be wrong. This CDR3 has 13 amino acids. Per germline, CDR1 SGHAT and CDR2 FQNNGV.

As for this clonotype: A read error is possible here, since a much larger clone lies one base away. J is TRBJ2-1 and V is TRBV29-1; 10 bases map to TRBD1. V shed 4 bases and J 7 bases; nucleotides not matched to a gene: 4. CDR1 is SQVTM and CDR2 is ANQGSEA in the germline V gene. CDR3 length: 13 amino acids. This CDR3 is CSVATDRGNEQFF. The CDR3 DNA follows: TGCAGCGTTGCTACGGACAGGGGGAATGAGCAGTTCTTC.

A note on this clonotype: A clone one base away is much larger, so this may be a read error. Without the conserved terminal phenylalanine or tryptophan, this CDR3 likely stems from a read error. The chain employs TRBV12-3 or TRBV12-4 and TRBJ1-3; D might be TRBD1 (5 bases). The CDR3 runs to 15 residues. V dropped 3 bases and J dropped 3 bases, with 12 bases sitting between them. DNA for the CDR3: TGTGCCAGCAGTTTTGGTGGGGGAGGTGGAAACACCATATATCTT. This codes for CASSFGGGGGNTIYL.

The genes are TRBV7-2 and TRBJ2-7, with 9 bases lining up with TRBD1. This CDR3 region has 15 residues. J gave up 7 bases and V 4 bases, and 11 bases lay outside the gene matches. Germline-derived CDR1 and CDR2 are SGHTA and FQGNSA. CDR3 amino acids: CASSYDRQGEGEQYF. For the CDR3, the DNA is TGTGCCAGCAGCTATGATCGACAGGGGGAAGGAGAGCAGTACTTC.

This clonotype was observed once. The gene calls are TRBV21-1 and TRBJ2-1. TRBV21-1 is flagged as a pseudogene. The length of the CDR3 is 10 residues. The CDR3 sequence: CASSRGEQFF. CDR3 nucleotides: TGCGCCAGCAGCAGGGGTGAGCAGTTCTTC.

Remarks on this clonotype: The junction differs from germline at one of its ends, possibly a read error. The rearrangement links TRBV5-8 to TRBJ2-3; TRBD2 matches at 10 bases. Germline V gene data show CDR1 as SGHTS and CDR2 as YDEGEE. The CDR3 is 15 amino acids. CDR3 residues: CASSGRVDFTDTQYF. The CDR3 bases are TGCGCCAGCAGCGGGAGGGTTGACTTCACAGATACGCAGTATTTT.

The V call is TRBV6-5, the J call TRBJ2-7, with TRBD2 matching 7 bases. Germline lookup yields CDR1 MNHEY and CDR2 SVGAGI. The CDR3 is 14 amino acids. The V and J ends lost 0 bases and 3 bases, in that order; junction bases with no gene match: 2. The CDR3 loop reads CASSYSPGGYEQYF. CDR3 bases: TGTGCCAGCAGTTACTCCCCGGGAGGCTACGAGCAGTACTTC.

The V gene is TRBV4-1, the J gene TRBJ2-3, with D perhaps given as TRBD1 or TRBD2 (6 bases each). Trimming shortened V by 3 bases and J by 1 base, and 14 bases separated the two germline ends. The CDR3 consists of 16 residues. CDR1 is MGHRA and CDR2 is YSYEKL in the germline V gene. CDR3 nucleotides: TGCGCCAGCAGCCACACAGGGCGGGGAGGCACAGATACGCAGTATTTT. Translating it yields CASSHTGRGGTDTQYF.